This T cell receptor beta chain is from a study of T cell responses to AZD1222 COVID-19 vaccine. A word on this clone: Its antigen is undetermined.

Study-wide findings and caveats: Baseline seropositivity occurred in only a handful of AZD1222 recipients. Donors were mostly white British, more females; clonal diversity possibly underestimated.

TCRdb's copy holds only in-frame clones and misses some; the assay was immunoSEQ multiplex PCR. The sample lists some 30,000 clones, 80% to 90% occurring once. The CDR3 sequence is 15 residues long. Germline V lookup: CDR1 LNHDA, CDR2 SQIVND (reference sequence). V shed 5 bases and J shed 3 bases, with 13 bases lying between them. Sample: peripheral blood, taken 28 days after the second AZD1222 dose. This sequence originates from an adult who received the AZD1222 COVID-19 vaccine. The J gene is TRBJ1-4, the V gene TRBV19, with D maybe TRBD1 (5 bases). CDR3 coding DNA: TGTGCCAGTAGTGGCCTAGGGGCTCCTAATGAAAAACTGTTTTTT. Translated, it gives CASSGLGAPNEKLFF.